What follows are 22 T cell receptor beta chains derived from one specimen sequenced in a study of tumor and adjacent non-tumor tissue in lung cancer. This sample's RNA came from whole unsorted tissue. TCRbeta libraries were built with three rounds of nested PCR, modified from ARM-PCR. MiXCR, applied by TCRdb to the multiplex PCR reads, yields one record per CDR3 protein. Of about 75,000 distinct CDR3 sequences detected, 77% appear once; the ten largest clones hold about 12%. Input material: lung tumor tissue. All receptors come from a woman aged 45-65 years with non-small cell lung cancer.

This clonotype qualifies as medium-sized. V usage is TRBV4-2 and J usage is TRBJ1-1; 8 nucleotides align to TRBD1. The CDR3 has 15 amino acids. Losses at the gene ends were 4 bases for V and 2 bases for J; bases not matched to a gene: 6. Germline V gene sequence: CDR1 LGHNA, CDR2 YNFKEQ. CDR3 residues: CASSPEGQVNTEAFF. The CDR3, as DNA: TGTGCCAGCAGCCCAGAGGGACAGGTAAACACTGAAGCTTTCTTT.

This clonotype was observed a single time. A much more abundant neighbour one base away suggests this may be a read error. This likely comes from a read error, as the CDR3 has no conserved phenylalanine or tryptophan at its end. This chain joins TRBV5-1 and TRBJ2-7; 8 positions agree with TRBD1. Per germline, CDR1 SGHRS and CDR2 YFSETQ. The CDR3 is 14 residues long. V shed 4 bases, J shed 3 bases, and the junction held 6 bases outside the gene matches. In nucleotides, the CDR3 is TGCGCCAGCAGCACAACAGGGGGGAACTACGAGCAGTACTGC. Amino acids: CASSTTGGNYEQYC.

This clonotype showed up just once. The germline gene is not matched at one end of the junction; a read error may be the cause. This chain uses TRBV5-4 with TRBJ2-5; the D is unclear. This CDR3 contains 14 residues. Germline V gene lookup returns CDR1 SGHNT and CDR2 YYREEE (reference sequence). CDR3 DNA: TGTGCCAGCTGTTCAACGGGTACTCAAGAGACCCATTACTTC. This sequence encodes CASCSTGTQETHYF. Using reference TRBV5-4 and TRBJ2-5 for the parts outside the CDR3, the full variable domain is ETGVTQSPTHLIKTRGQQVTLRCSSQSGHNTVSWYQQALGQGPQFIFQYYREEENGRGNFPPRFSGLQFPNYSSELNVNALELDDSALYLCASCSTGTQETHYFGPGTRLLVL.

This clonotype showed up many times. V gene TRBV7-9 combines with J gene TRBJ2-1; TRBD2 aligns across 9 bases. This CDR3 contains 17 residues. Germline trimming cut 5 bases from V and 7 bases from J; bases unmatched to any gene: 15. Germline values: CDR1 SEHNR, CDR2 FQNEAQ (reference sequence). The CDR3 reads CASSQTAGGPSSNEQFF. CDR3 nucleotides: TGTGCCAGCAGCCAGACGGCGGGAGGGCCCTCATCAAATGAGCAGTTCTTC.

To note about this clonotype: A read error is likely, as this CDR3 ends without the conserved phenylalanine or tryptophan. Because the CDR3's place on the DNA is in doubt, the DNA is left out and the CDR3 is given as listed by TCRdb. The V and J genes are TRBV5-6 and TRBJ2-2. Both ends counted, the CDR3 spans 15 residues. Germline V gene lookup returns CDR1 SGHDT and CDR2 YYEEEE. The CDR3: CASSLGLSQLGKLFL.

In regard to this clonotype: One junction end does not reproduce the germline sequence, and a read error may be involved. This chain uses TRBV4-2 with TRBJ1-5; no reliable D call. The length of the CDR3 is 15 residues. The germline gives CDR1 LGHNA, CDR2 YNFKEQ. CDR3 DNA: TGTGCCAGCGGCCAAGACCTCAGTAACAATCAGCCACAGCATTTT. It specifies CASGQDLSNNQPQHF.

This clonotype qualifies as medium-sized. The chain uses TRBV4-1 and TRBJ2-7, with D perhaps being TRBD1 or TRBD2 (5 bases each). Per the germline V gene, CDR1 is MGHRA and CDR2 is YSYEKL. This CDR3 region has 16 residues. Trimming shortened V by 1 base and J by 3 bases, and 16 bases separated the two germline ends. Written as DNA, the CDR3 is TGCGCCAGCAGCCAAGGAGGGGTAAACAATCACTACGAGCAGTACTTC. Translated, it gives CASSQGGVNNHYEQYF.

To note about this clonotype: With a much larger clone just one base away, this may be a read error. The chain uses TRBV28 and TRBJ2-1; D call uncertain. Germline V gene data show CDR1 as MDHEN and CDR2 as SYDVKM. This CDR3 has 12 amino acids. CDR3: CTSSLSYNEQFF. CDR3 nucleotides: TGTACCAGCAGTTTATCCTACAATGAGCAGTTCTTC.

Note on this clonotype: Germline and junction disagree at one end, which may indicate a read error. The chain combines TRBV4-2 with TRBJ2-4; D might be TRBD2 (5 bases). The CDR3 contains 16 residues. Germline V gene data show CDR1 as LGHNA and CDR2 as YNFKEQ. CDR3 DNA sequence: TGTGCCAGCAACCAAGGCCTAAGAGAGGGCAAAAACATTCAGTACTTC. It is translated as CASNQGLREGKNIQYF.

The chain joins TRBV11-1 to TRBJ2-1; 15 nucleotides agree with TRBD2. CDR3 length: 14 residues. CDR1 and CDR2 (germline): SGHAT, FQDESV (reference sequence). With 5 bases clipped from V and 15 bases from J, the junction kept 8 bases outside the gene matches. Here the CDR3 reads CASSPGLAGGLRFF. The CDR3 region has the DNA TGTGCCAGCAGCCCAGGACTAGCGGGGGGGTTGCGGTTCTTC.

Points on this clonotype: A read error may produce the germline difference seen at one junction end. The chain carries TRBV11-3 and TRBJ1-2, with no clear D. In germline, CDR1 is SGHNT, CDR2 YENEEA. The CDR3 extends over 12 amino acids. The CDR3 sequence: CAAKTGCYGYTF. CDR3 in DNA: TGTGCTGCTAAGACGGGTTGCTATGGGTACACCTTC.

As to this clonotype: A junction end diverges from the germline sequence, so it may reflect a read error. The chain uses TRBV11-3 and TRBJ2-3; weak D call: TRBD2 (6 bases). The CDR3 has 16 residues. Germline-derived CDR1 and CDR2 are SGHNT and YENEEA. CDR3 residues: CAGSLGRRESAETQYF. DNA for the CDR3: TGTGCCGGCAGCTTAGGACGTCGGGAGAGTGCAGAAACGCAGTATTTT.

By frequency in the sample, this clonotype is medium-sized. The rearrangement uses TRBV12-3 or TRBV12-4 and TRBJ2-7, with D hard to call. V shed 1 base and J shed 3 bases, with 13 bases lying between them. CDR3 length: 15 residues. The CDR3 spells CASSLGPLTGYEQYF. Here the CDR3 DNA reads TGTGCCAGCAGTTTAGGTCCCCTGACGGGCTACGAGCAGTACTTC.

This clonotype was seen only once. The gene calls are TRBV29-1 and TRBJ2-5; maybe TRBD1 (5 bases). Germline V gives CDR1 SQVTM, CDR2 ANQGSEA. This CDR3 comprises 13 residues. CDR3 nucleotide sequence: TGCAACGTCGCAAGCCAGGGTGCTGAGACCCAGTACTTC. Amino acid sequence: CNVASQGAETQYF.

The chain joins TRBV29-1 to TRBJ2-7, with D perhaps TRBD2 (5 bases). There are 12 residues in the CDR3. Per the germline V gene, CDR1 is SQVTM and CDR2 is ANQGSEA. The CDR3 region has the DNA TGCGGCGTGGAGGCACAGAGCTACGAGCAGTACGTC. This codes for CGVEAQSYEQYV.

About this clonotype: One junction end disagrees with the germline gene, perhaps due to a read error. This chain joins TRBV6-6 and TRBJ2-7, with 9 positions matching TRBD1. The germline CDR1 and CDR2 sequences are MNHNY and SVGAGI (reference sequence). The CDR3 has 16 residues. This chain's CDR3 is CASSLFSEQGAYERYF. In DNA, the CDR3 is TGTGCCAGCAGTCTCTTCAGCGAACAGGGGGCATACGAGCGGTACTTC.

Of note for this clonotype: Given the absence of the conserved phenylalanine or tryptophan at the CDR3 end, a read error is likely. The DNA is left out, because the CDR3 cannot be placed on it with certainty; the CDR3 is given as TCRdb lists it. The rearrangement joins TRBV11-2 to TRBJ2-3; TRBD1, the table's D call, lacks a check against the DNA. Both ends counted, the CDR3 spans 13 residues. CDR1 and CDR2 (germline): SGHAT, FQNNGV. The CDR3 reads CANSLDRGDTRYI.

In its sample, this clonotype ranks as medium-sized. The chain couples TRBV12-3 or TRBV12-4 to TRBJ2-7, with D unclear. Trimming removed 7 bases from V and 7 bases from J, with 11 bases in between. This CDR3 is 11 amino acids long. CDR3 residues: CASTYKREQYF. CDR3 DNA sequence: TGTGCCAGCACTTACAAGAGGGAGCAGTACTTC.

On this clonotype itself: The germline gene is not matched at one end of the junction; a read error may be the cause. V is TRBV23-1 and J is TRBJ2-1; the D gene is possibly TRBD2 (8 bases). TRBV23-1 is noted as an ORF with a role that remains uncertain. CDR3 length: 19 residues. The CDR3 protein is CTSSQSGQLRFGLARRPFF. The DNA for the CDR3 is TGCACCAGCAGTCAATCGGGACAGCTGAGGTTCGGACTAGCCAGGCGTCCGTTCTTC.

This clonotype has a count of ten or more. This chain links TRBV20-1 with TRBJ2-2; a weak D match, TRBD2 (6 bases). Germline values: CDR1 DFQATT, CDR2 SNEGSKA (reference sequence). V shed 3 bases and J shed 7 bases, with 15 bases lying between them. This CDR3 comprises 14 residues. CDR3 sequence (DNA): TGCAGTGCTAGTGCCCCAGGGAGGATCGGGGAGCTGTTTTTT. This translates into CSASAPGRIGELFF.

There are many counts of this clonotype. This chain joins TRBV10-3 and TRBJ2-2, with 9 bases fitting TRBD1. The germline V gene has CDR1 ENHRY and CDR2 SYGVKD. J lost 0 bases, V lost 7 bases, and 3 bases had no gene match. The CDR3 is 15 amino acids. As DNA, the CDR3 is TGTGCCATCACGGGACAGGGCCCGAACACCGGGGAGCTGTTTTTT. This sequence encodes CAITGQGPNTGELFF.

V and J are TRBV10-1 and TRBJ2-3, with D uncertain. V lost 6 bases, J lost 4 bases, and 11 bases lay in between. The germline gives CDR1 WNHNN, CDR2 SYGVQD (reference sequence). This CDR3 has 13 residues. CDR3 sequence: CASRTSGADTQYF. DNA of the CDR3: TGCGCCAGCAGGACCAGTGGGGCAGATACGCAGTATTTT.